Below, 2 T cell receptor beta chains from the same sample are listed, as sequenced in a study of cytomegalovirus exposure and HLA in healthy donors. PCR was performed using 60 Vbeta and 13 Jbeta primers. TCRdb's copy holds only in-frame clones and misses some; the assay was immunoSEQ multiplex PCR. The profile covers about 220,000 clones, with over 70% appearing a single time and 0.71% taken by the ten largest. Sequencing was done on a sample of PBMCs. Receptors originate from a boy between 2 and 10 years old in good health and CMV-seronegative.

This clone was detected only a few times. Other DNA sequences in the sample encode the same CDR3. J is TRBJ1-5 and V is TRBV25-1, with a weak D call TRBD1 (5 bases). The ends were cut back, 2 bases at V and 4 bases at J, with 9 bases in the middle. The CDR3 length is 14 residues. Germline values: CDR1 MGHDK, CDR2 SYGVNS. CDR3 residues: CASSERGGNQPQHF. CDR3 bases: TGTGCCAGCAGTGAACGCGGGGGGAATCAGCCCCAGCATTTT.

This rearrangement joins TRBV27 to TRBJ1-5; TRBD1 agrees at 8 bases. Germline trimming cut 5 bases from V and 2 bases from J; bases unmatched to any gene: 2. Germline loops: CDR1 MNHEY, CDR2 SMNVEV (reference sequence). This CDR3 comprises 14 residues. The CDR3 sequence: CASSTDRGNQPQHF. The CDR3 DNA is TGTGCCAGCAGTACGGACAGGGGCAATCAGCCCCAGCATTTT.